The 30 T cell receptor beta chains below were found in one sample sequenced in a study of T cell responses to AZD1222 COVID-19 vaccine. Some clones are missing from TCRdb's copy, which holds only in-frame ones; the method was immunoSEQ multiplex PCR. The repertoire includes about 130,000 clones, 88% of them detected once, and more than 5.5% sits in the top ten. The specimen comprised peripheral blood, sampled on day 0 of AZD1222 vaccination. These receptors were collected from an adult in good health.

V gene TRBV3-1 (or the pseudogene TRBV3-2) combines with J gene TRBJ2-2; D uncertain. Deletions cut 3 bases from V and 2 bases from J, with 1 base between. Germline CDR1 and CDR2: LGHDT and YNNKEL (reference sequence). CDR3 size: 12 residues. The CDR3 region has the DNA TGTGCCAGCAGCCATAACACCGGGGAGCTGTTTTTT. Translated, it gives CASSHNTGELFF.

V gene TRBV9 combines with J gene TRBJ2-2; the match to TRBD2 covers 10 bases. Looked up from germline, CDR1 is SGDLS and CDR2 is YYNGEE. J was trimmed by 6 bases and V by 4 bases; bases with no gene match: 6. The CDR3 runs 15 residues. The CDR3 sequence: CASSKSGGAAGELFF. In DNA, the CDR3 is TGTGCCAGCAGCAAAAGCGGGGGGGCCGCCGGGGAGCTGTTTTTT.

The CDR3: CASSSGLAAQETQYF. The CDR3 DNA reads TGCGCCAGCAGCTCCGGACTAGCAGCACAAGAGACCCAGTACTTC. The V and J genes are TRBV5-1 and TRBJ2-5; 8 nucleotides match TRBD2. The germline V gene encodes CDR1 SGHRS and CDR2 YFSETQ. The CDR3 has 15 residues. V lost 3 bases, J lost 2 bases, and 6 bases stayed unmatched.

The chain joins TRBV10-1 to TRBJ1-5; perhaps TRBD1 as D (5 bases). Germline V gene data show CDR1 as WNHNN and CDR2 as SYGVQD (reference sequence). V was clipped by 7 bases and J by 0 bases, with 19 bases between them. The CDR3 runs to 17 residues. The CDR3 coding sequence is TGCGCCAGCAACCATCCGACAGCCCTTTATAGCAATCAGCCCCAGCATTTT. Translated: CASNHPTALYSNQPQHF.

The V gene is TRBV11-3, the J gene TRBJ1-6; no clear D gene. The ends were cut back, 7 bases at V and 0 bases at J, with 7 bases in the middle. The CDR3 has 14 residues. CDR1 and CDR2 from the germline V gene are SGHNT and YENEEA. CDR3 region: CASMRSSYNSPLHF. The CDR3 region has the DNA TGTGCCAGCATGCGAAGCTCCTATAATTCACCCCTCCACTTT.

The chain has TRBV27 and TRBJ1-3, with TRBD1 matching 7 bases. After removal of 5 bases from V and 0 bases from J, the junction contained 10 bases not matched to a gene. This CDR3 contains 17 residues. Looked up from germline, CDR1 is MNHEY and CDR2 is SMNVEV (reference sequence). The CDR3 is CASSPGRRGLSGNTIYF. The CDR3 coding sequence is TGTGCCAGCAGTCCCGGTCGGAGGGGGCTCTCTGGAAACACCATATATTTT.

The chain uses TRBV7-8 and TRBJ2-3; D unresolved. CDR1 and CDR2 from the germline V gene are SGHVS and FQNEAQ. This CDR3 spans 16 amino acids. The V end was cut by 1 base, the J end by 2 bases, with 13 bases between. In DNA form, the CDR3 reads TGTGCCAGCAGCTTAGTGCCTGGCAGACACACAGATACGCAGTATTTT. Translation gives CASSLVPGRHTDTQYF.

The CDR3 DNA is TGTGCCAGCGCCCGGGACCTAGGATCACCCCTCCACTTT. It specifies CASARDLGSPLHF. The chain has TRBV25-1 and TRBJ1-6; TRBD1 is a possible D gene (5 bases). CDR1 is MGHDK, CDR2 SYGVNS, per germline. The CDR3 totals 13 residues. Trimming stripped 8 bases from V and 10 bases from J, with 15 bases between.

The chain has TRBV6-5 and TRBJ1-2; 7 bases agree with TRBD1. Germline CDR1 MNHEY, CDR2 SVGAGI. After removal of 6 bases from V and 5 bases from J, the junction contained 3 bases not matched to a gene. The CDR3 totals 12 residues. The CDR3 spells CASRTGQYGYTF. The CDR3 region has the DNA TGTGCCAGCAGAACGGGACAGTATGGCTACACCTTC.

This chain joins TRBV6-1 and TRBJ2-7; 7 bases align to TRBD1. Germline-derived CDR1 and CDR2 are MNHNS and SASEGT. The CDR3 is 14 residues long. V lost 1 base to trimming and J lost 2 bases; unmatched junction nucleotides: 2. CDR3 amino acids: CASSEVGTAYEQYF. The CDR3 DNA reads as TGTGCCAGCAGTGAAGTGGGGACAGCCTACGAGCAGTACTTC.

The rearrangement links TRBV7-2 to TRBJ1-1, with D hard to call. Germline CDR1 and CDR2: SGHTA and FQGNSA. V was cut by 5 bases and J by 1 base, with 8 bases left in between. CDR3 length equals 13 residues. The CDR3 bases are TGTGCCAGCAGCATGGGATGGAACACTGAAGCTTTCTTT. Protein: CASSMGWNTEAFF. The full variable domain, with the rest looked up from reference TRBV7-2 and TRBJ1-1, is GAGVSQSPSNKVTEKGKDVELRCDPISGHTALYWYRQSLGQGLEFLIYFQGNSAPDKSGLPSDRFSAERTGGSVSTLTIQRTQQEDSAVYLCASSMGWNTEAFFGQGTRLTVV.

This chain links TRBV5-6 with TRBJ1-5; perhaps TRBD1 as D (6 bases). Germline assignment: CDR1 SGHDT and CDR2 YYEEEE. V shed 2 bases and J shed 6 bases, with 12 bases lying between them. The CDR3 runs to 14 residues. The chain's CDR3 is CASSLARGSQPQHF. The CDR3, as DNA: TGTGCCAGCAGCTTAGCCAGGGGATCTCAGCCCCAGCATTTT. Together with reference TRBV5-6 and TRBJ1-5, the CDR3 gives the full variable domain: DAGVTQSPTHLIKTRGQQVTLRCSPKSGHDTVSWYQQALGQGPQFIFQYYEEEERQRGNFPDRFSGHQFPNYSSELNVNALLLGDSALYLCASSLARGSQPQHFGDGTRLSIL.

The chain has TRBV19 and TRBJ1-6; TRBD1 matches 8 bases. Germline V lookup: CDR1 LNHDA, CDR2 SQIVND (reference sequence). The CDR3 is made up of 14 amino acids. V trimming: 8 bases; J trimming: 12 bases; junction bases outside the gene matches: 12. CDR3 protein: CASQDRERREPLHF. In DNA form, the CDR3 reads TGTGCCAGTCAGGACAGGGAACGACGGGAACCCCTCCACTTT.

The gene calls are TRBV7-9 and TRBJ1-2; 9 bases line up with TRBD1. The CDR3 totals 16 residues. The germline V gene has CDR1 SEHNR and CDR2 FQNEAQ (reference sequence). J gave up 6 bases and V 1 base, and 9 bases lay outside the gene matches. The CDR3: CASSLVGGQGGHGYTF. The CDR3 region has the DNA TGTGCCAGCAGCTTAGTGGGGGGACAGGGAGGTCATGGCTACACCTTC.

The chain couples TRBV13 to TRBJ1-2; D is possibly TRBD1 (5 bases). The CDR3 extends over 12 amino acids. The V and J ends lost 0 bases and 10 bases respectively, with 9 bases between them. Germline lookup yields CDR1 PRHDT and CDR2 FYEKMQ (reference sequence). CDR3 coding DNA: TGTGCCAGCAGCTTAGGCCAGGGCTACTACACCTTC. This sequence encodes CASSLGQGYYTF.

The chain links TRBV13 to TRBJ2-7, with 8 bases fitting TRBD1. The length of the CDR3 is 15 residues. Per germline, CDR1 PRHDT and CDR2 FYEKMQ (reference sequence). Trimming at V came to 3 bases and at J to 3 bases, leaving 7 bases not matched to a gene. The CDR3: CASSFLGQDYYEQYF. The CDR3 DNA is TGTGCCAGCAGCTTTCTGGGACAGGACTACTACGAGCAGTACTTC. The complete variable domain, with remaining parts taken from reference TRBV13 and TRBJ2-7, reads AAGVIQSPRHLIKEKRETATLKCYPIPRHDTVYWYQQGPGQDPQFLISFYEKMQSDKGSIPDRFSAQQFSDYHSELNMSSLELGDSALYFCASSFLGQDYYEQYFGPGTRLTVT.

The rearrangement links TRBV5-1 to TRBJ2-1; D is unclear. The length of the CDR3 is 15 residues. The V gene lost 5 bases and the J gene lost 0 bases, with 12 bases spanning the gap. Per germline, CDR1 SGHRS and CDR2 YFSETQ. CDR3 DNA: TGCGCCAGCAGTGTAGGTCCCGGCTCCTACAATGAGCAGTTCTTC. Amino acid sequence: CASSVGPGSYNEQFF.

The CDR3 nucleotides are TGTGCCAGCAGCTGGACCGGGAGGGAGTTTATTACTGAAGCTTTCTTT. It specifies CASSWTGREFITEAFF. This chain uses TRBV5-4 with TRBJ1-1; D call uncertain. This CDR3 region has 16 residues. The V gene's germline CDR1 is SGHNT and CDR2 YYREEE (reference sequence). The V gene lost 3 bases and the J gene lost 5 bases, with 20 bases spanning the gap.

The CDR3 sequence: CASSLWLENEQFF. The CDR3 nucleotides are TGTGCCAGCAGTTTATGGCTGGAGAATGAGCAGTTCTTC. V usage is TRBV27 and J usage is TRBJ2-1; no reliable D call. Trimming cost V 1 base and J 7 bases, with 8 bases left between them. Germline V lookup: CDR1 MNHEY, CDR2 SMNVEV (reference sequence). CDR3 length: 13 amino acids.

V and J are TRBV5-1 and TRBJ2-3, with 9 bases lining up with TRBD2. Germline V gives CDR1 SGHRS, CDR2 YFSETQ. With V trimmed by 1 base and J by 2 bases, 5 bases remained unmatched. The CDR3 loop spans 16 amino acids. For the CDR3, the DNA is TGCGCCAGCAGCTTGAGGGAGCGGGGGGTCACAGATACGCAGTATTTT. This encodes CASSLRERGVTDTQYF.

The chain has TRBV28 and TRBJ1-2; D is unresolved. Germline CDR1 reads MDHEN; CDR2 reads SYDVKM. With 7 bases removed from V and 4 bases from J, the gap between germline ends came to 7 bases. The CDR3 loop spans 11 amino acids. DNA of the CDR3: TGTGCCAGCACTTCATCCTATGGCTACACCTTC. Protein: CASTSSYGYTF.

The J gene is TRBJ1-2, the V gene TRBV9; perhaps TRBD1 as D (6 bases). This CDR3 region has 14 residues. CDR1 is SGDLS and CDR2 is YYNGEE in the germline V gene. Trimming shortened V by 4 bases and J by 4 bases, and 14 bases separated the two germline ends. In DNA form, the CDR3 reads TGTGCCAGCAGCCCCAGACAGGACTTCTATGGCTACACCTTC. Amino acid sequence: CASSPRQDFYGYTF. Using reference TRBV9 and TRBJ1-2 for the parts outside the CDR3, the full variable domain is DSGVTQTPKHLITATGQRVTLRCSPRSGDLSVYWYQQSLDQGLQFLIQYYNGEERAKGNILERFSAQQFPDLHSELNLSSLELGDSALYFCASSPRQDFYGYTFGSGTRLTVV.

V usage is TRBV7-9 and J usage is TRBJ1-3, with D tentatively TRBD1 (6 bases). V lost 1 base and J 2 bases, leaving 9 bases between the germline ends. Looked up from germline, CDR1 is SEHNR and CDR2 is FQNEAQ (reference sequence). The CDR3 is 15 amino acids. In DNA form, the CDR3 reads TGTGCCAGCAGCTTAGAGCGGACAGCTGGAAACACCATATATTTT. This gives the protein CASSLERTAGNTIYF.

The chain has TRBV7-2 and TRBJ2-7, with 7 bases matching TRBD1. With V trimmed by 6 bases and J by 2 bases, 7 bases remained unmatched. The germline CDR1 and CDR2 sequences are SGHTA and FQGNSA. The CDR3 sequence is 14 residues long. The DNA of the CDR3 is TGTGCCAGCAGTAAGGGGACAGCAGCCTACGAGCAGTACTTC. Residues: CASSKGTAAYEQYF.

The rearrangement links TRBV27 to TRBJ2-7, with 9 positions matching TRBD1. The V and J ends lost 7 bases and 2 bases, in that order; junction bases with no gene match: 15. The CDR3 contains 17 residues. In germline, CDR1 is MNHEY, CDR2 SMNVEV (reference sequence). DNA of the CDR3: TGTGCCAGCACCCACTCTACACCGGGACAGGGCGCCTACGAGCAGTACTTC. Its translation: CASTHSTPGQGAYEQYF.

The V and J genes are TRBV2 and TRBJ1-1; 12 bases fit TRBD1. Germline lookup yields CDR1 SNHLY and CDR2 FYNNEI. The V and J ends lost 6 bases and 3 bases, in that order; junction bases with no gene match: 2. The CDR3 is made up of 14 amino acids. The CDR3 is CASRGDRGHTEAFF. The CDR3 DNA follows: TGTGCCAGCAGGGGGGACAGGGGGCACACTGAAGCTTTCTTT.

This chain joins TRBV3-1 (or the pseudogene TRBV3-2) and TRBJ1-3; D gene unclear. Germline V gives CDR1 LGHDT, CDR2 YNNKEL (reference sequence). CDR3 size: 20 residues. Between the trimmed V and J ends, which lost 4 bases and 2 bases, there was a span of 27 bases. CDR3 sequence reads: CASSPRPNTGWGFAGNTIYF. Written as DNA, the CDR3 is TGTGCCAGCAGCCCCCGACCCAATACCGGCTGGGGATTTGCTGGAAACACCATATATTTT.

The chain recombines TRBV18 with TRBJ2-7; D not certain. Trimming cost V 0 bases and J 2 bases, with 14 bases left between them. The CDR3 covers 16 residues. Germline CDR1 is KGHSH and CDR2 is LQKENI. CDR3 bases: TGTGCCAGCTCACCACCGTCAGGACCATCCACCTACGAGCAGTACTTC. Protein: CASSPPSGPSTYEQYF.

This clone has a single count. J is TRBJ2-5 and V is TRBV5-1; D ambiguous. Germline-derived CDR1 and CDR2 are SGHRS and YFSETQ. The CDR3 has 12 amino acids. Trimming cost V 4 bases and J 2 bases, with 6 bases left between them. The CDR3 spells CASSALQETQYF. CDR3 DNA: TGCGCCAGCAGCGCCCTTCAAGAGACCCAGTACTTC. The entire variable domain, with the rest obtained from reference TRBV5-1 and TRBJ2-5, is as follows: KAGVTQTPRYLIKTRGQQVTLSCSPISGHRSVSWYQQTPGQGLQFLFEYFSETQRNKGNFPGRFSGRQFSNSRSEMNVSTLELGDSALYLCASSALQETQYFGPGTRLLVL.

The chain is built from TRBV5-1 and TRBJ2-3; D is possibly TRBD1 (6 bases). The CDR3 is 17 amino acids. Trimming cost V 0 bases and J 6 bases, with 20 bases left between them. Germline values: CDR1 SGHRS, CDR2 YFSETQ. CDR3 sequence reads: CASSLAGQVQPPDTQYF. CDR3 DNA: TGCGCCAGCAGCTTGGCGGGACAAGTCCAACCTCCGGATACGCAGTATTTT.